The clone carrying this TCR beta chain showed up just a few times. Its antigen is unknown. The data are from a study of cytomegalovirus exposure and HLA in healthy donors. Whole-study results and caveats: The study recorded 164 TCR beta chains that were cytomegalovirus-associated. Accurate predictions that matched the HLA-A and HLA-B alleles of most subjects were reportedly made from TCR beta sequences. Reports showed the classifier diagnosing cytomegalovirus status with high specificity and sensitivity.

PCR was performed using 60 Vbeta and 13 Jbeta primers. The repertoire was sequenced with immunoSEQ multiplex PCR; TCRdb's copy has only in-frame clones and lacks some. The table records 170,000 or so clones, 84% of them present only once. The CDR3 totals 17 residues. V gave up 5 bases and J gave up 0 bases, with 17 bases separating them. Germline CDR1 reads MGHRA; CDR2 reads YSYEKL. The sequenced sample consisted of PBMCs. The sequence was obtained from a girl aged 5 to 17 in good health and CMV-seropositive. This sequence joins TRBV4-1 and TRBJ1-3; D is unresolved. The CDR3 reads CASSERAGANSGNTIYF. The CDR3 DNA is TGCGCCAGCAGCGAAAGGGCGGGCGCGAACTCTGGAAACACCATATATTTT.